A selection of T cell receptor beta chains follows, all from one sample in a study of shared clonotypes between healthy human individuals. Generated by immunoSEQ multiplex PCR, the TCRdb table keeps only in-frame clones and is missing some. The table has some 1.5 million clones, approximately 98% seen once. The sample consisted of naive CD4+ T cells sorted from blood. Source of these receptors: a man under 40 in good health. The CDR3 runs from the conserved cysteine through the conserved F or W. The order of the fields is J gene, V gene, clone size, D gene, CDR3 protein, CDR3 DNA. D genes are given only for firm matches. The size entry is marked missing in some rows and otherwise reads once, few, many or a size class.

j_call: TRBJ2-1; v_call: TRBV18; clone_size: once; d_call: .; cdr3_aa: CASSPLGTRRNNEQFF; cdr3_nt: TGTGCCAGCTCACCACTTGGGACACGACGGAACAATGAGCAGTTCTTC
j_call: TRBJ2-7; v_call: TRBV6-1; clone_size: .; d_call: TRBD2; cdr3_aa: CASSEASTSGRWNEQYF; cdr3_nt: TGTGCCAGCAGTGAGGCCTCGACTAGCGGGAGATGGAACGAGCAGTACTTC
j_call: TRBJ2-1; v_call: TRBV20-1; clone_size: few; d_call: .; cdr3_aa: CSASSPLEQFF; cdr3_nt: TGCAGTGCTAGCTCGCCACTTGAGCAGTTCTTC
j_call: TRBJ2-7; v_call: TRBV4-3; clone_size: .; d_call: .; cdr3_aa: CASSQEARGYEQYF; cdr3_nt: TGCGCCAGCAGCCAAGAAGCCAGGGGCTACGAGCAGTACTTC
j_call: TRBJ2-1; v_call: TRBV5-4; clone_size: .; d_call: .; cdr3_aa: CASSLYGQFYNEQFF; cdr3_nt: TGTGCCAGCAGCTTGTACGGACAGTTCTACAATGAGCAGTTCTTC
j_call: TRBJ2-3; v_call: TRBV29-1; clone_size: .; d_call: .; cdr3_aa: CSVVPRRTDTQYF; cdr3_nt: TGCAGCGTTGTGCCAAGGAGGACAGATACGCAGTATTTT
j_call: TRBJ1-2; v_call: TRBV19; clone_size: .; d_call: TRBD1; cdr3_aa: CASSGLQGFFYGYTF; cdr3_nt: TGTGCCAGTAGTGGGCTACAGGGGTTTTTCTATGGCTACACCTTC
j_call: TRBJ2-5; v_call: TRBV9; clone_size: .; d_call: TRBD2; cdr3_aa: CASSVGGLAGEGTQYF; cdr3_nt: TGTGCCAGCAGCGTAGGAGGACTAGCGGGAGAGGGGACCCAGTACTTC
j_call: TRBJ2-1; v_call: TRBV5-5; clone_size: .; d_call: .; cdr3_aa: CASSEHSYNEQFF; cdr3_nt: TGTGCCAGCAGCGAGCACTCCTACAATGAGCAGTTCTTC
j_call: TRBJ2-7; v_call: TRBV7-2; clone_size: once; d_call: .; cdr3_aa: CASSLPRVGYEQYF; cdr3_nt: TGTGCCAGCAGCTTACCCAGGGTTGGCTACGAGCAGTACTTC
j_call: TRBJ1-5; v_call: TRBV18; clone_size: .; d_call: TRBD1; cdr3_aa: CASSPQTGDGNQPQHF; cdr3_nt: TGTGCCAGCTCACCGCAGACAGGGGATGGCAATCAGCCCCAGCATTTT
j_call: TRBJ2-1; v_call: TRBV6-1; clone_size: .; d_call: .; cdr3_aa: CASSEHRPQDNEQFF; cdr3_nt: TGTGCCAGCAGTGAACACAGGCCTCAAGACAATGAGCAGTTCTTC
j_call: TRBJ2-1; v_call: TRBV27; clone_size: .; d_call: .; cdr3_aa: CASSHTVTNEQFF; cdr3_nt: TGTGCCAGCAGTCACACAGTCACGAATGAGCAGTTCTTC
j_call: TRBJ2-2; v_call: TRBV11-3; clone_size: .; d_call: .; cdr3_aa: CASSLGRTGELFF; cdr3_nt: TGTGCCAGCAGCTTAGGTCGGACCGGGGAGCTGTTTTTT
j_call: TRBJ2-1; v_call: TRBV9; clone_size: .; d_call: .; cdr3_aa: CASSALGASTVPSSYNEQFF; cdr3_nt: TGTGCCAGCAGCGCGCTCGGAGCATCGACAGTTCCGAGCTCCTACAATGAGCAGTTCTTC
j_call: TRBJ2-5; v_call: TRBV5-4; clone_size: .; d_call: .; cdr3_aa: CASSLAAGETQYF; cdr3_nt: TGTGCCAGCAGCTTGGCGGCCGGGGAGACCCAGTACTTC
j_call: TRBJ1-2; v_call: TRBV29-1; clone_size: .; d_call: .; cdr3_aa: CSVATGTYGYTF; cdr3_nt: TGCAGCGTCGCCACCGGGACATATGGCTACACCTTC
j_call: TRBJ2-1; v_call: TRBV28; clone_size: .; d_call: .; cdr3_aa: CASSPETIGYYNEQFF; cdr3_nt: TGTGCCAGCAGTCCCGAGACAATCGGCTACTACAATGAGCAGTTCTTC
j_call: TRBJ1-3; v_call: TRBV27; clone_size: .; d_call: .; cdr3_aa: CASSLFSSGHTIYF; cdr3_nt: TGTGCCAGCAGTTTATTTTCTTCAGGCCACACCATATATTTT
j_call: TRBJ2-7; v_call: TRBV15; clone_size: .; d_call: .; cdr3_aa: CATSLQRSYEQYF; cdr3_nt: TGTGCCACCAGCCTTCAGCGCTCCTACGAGCAGTACTTC
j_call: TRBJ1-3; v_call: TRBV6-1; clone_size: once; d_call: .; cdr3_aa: CASSDLGIRSGNTIYF; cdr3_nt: TGTGCCAGCAGTGATTTGGGGATTAGGTCTGGAAACACCATATATTTT
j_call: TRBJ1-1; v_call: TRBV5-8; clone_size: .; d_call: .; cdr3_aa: CASSYPREEGMNTEAFF; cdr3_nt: TGTGCCAGCAGCTACCCCAGGGAGGAGGGTATGAACACTGAAGCTTTCTTT
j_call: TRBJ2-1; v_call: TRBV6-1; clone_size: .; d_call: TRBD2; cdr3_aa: CASLGLAGGNEQFF; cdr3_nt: TGTGCCAGTCTGGGACTAGCGGGAGGTAATGAGCAGTTCTTC
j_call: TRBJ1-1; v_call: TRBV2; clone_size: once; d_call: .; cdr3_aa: CAPRRRIDTEAFF; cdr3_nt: TGTGCTCCTCGGAGGCGTATAGACACTGAAGCTTTCTTT
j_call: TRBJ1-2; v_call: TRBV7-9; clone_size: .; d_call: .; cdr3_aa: CASSSQRVQANYGYTF; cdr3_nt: TGTGCCAGCAGCTCACAGCGGGTCCAGGCTAACTATGGCTACACCTTC
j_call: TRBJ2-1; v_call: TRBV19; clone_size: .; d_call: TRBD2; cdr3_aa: CASGTNIYEQFF; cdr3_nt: TGTGCCAGCGGGACTAATATCTATGAGCAGTTCTTC
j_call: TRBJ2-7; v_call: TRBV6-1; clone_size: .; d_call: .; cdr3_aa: CASSAIYEQYF; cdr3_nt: TGTGCCAGCAGTGCAATCTACGAGCAGTACTTC
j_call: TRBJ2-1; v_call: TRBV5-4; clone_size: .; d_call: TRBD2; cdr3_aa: CASSSNELAAYNEQFF; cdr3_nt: TGTGCCAGCAGCTCCAACGAACTAGCGGCCTACAATGAGCAGTTCTTC
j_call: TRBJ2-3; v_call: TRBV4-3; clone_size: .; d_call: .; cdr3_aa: CASSPWSRGQFGGGSQDTQYF; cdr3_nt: TGCGCCAGCAGCCCCTGGTCTCGGGGACAGTTTGGAGGGGGGTCCCAAGATACGCAGTATTTT
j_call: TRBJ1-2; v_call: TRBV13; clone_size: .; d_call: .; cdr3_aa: CASSFQMGQGSGGYTF; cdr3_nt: TGTGCCAGCAGCTTCCAAATGGGGCAGGGATCAGGTGGCTACACCTTC
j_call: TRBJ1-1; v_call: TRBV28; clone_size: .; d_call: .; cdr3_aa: CASTEGLLNTEAFF; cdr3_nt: TGTGCCAGCACAGAGGGTCTGTTGAACACTGAAGCTTTCTTT
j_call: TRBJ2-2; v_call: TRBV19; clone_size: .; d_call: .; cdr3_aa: CASSSNPFEGSTGELFF; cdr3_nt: TGTGCCAGTAGTTCGAACCCCTTCGAAGGAAGCACCGGGGAGCTGTTTTTT
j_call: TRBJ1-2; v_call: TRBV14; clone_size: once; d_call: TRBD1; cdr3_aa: CASSQMTGGSSGYTF; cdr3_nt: TGTGCCAGCAGCCAAATGACAGGGGGCTCTAGTGGCTACACCTTC
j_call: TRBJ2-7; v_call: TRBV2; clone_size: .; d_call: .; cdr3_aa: CASGRDLAGEQYF; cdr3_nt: TGTGCCAGCGGCCGGGACCTCGCGGGGGAGCAGTACTTC
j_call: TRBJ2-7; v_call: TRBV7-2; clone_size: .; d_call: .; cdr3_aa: CASRSLGRDEQYF; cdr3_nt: TGTGCCAGCAGGAGCTTGGGGCGGGACGAGCAGTACTTC
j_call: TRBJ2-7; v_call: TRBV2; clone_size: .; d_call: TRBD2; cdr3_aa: CASKGLAGGPYEQYF; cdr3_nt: TGTGCTAGCAAAGGGCTAGCGGGAGGGCCCTACGAGCAGTACTTC
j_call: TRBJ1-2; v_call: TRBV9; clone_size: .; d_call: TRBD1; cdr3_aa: CASSGGQGVYGYTF; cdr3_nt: TGTGCCAGCAGCGGAGGACAGGGAGTCTATGGCTACACCTTC
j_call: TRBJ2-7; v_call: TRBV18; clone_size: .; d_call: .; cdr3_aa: CASSPPVGDPQLGEQYF; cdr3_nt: TGTGCCAGCTCACCACCGGTAGGGGACCCCCAACTAGGAGAGCAGTACTTC
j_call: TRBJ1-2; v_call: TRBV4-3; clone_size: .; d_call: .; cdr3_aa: CASSRGLYGYTF; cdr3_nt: TGCGCCAGCAGCCGAGGACTCTATGGCTACACCTTC
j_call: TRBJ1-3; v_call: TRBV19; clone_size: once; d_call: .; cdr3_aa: CASSSEGSPGNTIYF; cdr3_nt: TGTGCCAGTAGTTCTGAGGGCAGCCCTGGAAACACCATATATTTT
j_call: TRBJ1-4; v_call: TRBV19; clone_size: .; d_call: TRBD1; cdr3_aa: CASSKGQGWDEKLFF; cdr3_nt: TGTGCCAGTAGCAAAGGACAGGGATGGGATGAAAAACTGTTTTTT
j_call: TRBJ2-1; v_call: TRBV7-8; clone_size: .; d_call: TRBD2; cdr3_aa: CASSSAGGVNEQFF; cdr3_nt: TGTGCCAGCAGCTCGGCGGGGGGCGTCAATGAGCAGTTCTTC
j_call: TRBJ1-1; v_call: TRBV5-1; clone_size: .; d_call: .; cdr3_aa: CASSSVGGKNTEAFF; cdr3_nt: TGCGCCAGCAGCTCAGTTGGGGGCAAGAACACTGAAGCTTTCTTT
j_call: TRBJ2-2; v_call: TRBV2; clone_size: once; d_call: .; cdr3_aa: CASRPSANLGKLFF; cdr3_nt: TGTGCCAGCAGACCCTCGGCAAACCTCGGGAAGCTGTTTTTT
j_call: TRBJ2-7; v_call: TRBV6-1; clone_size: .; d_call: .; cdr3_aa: CASSLGTSYEQYF; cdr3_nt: TGTGCCAGCAGTTTGGGAACAAGCTACGAGCAGTACTTC
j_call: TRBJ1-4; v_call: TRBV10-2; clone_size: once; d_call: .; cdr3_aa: CASMGTHEKLFF; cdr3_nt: TGCGCCAGCATGGGTACTCATGAAAAACTGTTTTTT
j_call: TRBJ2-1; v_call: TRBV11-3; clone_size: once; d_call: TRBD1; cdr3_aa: CASSPGGGTGDYNEQFF; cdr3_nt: TGTGCCAGCAGCCCCGGCGGCGGGACAGGGGACTACAATGAGCAGTTCTTC
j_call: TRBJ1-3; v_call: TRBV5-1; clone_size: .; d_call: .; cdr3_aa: CASSSRGQPYSGNTIYF; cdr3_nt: TGCGCCAGCAGCTCCCGGGGGCAGCCCTACTCTGGAAACACCATATATTTT
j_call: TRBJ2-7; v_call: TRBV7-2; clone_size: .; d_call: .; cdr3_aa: CASSPAGTPKSYEQYF; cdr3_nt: TGTGCCAGCAGCCCGGCCGGGACACCAAAGTCCTACGAGCAGTACTTC
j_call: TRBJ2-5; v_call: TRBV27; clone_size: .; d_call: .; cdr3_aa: CASSLFGRGETQYF; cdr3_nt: TGTGCCAGCAGTTTATTCGGCAGAGGAGAGACCCAGTACTTC
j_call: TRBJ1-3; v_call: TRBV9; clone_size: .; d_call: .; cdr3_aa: CASSVPVPSSGNTIYF; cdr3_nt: TGTGCCAGCAGCGTCCCAGTACCTAGCTCTGGAAACACCATATATTTT
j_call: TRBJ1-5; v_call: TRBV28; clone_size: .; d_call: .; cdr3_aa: CASTTDKGKPQHF; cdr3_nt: TGTGCCAGCACAACGGACAAGGGAAAGCCCCAGCATTTT
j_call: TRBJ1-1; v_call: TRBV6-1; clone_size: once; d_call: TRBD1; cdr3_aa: CASSETTGGFTEAFF; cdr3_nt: TGTGCCAGCAGTGAGACGACAGGGGGCTTCACTGAAGCTTTCTTT
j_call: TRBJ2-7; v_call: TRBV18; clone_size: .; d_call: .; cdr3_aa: CASSPELRAEQYF; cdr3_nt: TGTGCCAGCTCACCGGAACTTCGGGCCGAGCAGTACTTC
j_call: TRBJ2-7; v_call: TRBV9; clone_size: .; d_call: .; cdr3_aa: CASSAPSSYEQYF; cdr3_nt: TGTGCCAGCAGCGCCCCGAGCTCCTACGAGCAGTACTTC